This is a list of T cell receptor beta chains from one sample in a study of T cells in localized non-small cell lung cancer. The repertoire was sequenced with immunoSEQ multiplex PCR; TCRdb's copy has only in-frame clones and lacks some. This sample yields just over 70,000 clones, of which 86% are seen a single time; about a fifth belongs to the top ten. The sequencing used peripheral blood, collected before any cancer treatment. These receptors all stem from a male donor aged 60 or over with stage III squamous cell lung carcinoma. Each CDR3 is given with its conserved first and last residue. Fields, in order: J gene, clone size, V gene, D gene, CDR3 DNA, CDR3 protein. The D gene is left open where the match is weak. Some rows have no size entry. The others give once, few or many, or a class for an expanded clone.

>TRBJ1-2|NA|TRBV5-4|NA
TGTGCCAGCACCCCATCCACCAACAGTCTATCTGGCTACACCTTC
CASTPSTNSLSGYTF
>TRBJ2-2|NA|TRBV19|TRBD1
TGTGCCAGTAGTATCGGCCAGGGGGCCGCCGGGGAGCTGTTTTTT
CASSIGQGAAGELFF
>TRBJ1-4|NA|TRBV7-2|TRBD1
TGTGCCAGCAGCTTAGGGCTCCCGTGGACAGGGAAGGGTGAAAAACTGTTTTTT
CASSLGLPWTGKGEKLFF
>TRBJ1-6|NA|TRBV5-4|NA
TGTGCCAGCAGCCGGGGAGGGTCGGGGTCCTATAATTCACCCCTCCACTTT
CASSRGGSGSYNSPLHF
>TRBJ1-2|NA|TRBV10-3|NA
TGTGCCATCAGTGAGTCTGGGGATGGCTACACCTTC
CAISESGDGYTF
>TRBJ2-7|NA|TRBV6-5|NA
TGTGCCAGCAGTTATGCGGCGTACGAGCAGTACTTC
CASSYAAYEQYF
>TRBJ2-5|NA|TRBV5-1|TRBD2
TGCGCCAGCAGCTACTCCGGGGGGAACCAAGAGACCCAGTACTTC
CASSYSGGNQETQYF
>TRBJ1-2|NA|TRBV18|NA
TGTGCCAGCTCACTCTCGACCGCGCAGGCGGCGGACACCTTC
CASSLSTAQAADTF
>TRBJ2-7|once|TRBV10-3|NA
TGTGCCATCAGTGACGGACGCTCCTACGAGCAGTACTTC
CAISDGRSYEQYF
>TRBJ2-5|NA|TRBV7-6|TRBD2
TGTGCCAGCAGCTTAGGACTAGCGGGTGAGACCCAGTACTTC
CASSLGLAGETQYF
>TRBJ1-2|many|TRBV5-1|NA
TGCGCCAGCAGCTTGACAGGGTTTGGTAATGGCTACACCTTC
CASSLTGFGNGYTF
>TRBJ1-6|few|TRBV4-1|TRBD1
TGCGCCAGCAGCTCCGCCGGGACAGGGAATTCACCCCTCCACTTT
CASSSAGTGNSPLHF
>TRBJ1-1|NA|TRBV6-5|NA
TGTGCCAGCAGTTATAGGCAGGAAAGTCCAACTGAAGCTTTCTTT
CASSYRQESPTEAFF
>TRBJ1-6|NA|TRBV19|NA
TGTGCCAGTACCCCTTCGGCCACGAGGTATAATTCACCCCTCCACTTT
CASTPSATRYNSPLHF
>TRBJ1-5|NA|TRBV4-2|NA
TGTGCCAGCAGCCAAGTTTCCGGCCTCCAGCATTTT
CASSQVSGLQHF
>TRBJ2-1|NA|TRBV7-6|TRBD2
TGTGCCAGCAGCTCCAGGACTAGCGGGTTCGACAATGAGCAGTTCTTC
CASSSRTSGFDNEQFF
>TRBJ2-5|NA|TRBV7-3|NA
TGTGCCAGCAGCTCAAACCTTAAAGAGACCCAGTACTTC
CASSSNLKETQYF
>TRBJ1-1|NA|TRBV16|TRBD1
TGTGCCAGCAGCCACCAGGGGGCAAAGGGCGCTGAAGCTTTCTTT
CASSHQGAKGAEAFF
>TRBJ2-5|NA|TRBV7-2|NA
TGTGCCAGCAGCTTATTTCAGGGACAATACCAAGAGACCCAGTACTTC
CASSLFQGQYQETQYF
>TRBJ1-2|NA|TRBV28|NA
TGTGCCAGCAGTCTTACCGGGGAAGCACGGGGTAAGGGCTACACCTTC
CASSLTGEARGKGYTF
>TRBJ2-1|NA|TRBV30|NA
TGTGCCTGGAGAATGAGCTCCTACAATGAGCAGTTCTTC
CAWRMSSYNEQFF
>TRBJ2-5|once|TRBV6-1|NA
TGTGCCAGCAGTGAAGGGTTAGTCCACCAAGAGACCCAGTACTTC
CASSEGLVHQETQYF
>TRBJ2-2|once|TRBV11-3|NA
TGTGCCAGCAGCTTAGGGACTACCTCCCTCGGGGAGCTGTTTTTT
CASSLGTTSLGELFF
>TRBJ1-2|few|TRBV27|NA
TGTGCCAGCAGCCCCTGGAGACCGGAGAAGGAAAGCGGCTACACCTTC
CASSPWRPEKESGYTF
>TRBJ2-1|NA|TRBV6-5|TRBD2
TGTGCCAGCAGTTACGGGGTAGCGGGGGGTCCAGAGCAGTTCTTC
CASSYGVAGGPEQFF
>TRBJ1-2|NA|TRBV5-8|NA
TGTGCCAGCAGCTTGGCTCTCTATGGCTACACCTTC
CASSLALYGYTF
>TRBJ2-2|NA|TRBV6-1|TRBD2
TGTGCCAGCAGTACCCGGACTAGCGGGACAGGGGAGCTGTTTTTT
CASSTRTSGTGELFF
>TRBJ2-5|NA|TRBV6-1|NA
TGTGCCAGCAGGAGGTCGGAGATTCAAGAGACCCAGTACTTC
CASRRSEIQETQYF
>TRBJ1-5|once|TRBV27|NA
TGTGCCAGCAGTTTATCGGCAGGGGGCAATCAGCCCCAGCATTTT
CASSLSAGGNQPQHF
>TRBJ2-5|NA|TRBV5-1|TRBD2
TGCGCCAGCAGCTTGGGAGGGACTACAGAGACCCAGTACTTC
CASSLGGTTETQYF
>TRBJ1-1|few|TRBV7-9|TRBD1
TGTGCCAGCAGCCGTCGACAGGGCACTGAAGCTTTCTTT
CASSRRQGTEAFF
>TRBJ2-7|NA|TRBV7-7|NA
TGTGCCAGCAGCTTACTTGCCGGGGTGGCCGAGCAGTACTTC
CASSLLAGVAEQYF
>TRBJ2-7|NA|TRBV6-6|NA
TGTGCCAGCACGGCCGGGACTGATTCCTACGAGCAGTACTTC
CASTAGTDSYEQYF
>TRBJ1-5|NA|TRBV6-1|NA
TGTGCCAGCAGTGATGAGGGCCAGACCGGTCAGCCCCAGCATTTT
CASSDEGQTGQPQHF
>TRBJ2-1|NA|TRBV7-9|NA
TGTGCCAGCACCCTGGTACCGAATAGCTCCTACAATGAGCAGTTCTTC
CASTLVPNSSYNEQFF
>TRBJ1-1|NA|TRBV5-1|TRBD1
TGCGCCAGCAGCTTGGGTCAGGGGGCTGCGGGCACTGAAGCTTTCTTT
CASSLGQGAAGTEAFF
>TRBJ1-2|NA|TRBV14|NA
TGTGCCAGCAGCCCGCCGGGAGAGAGGTTTGGCTACACCTTC
CASSPPGERFGYTF
>TRBJ1-5|NA|TRBV4-1|NA
TGCGCCAGCAGCCAAGGCAGGGTTAATCAGCCCCAGCATTTT
CASSQGRVNQPQHF
>TRBJ1-5|NA|TRBV4-2|TRBD1
TGTGCCAGCAGTCGTGGACAGGGGAGCAATCAGCCCCAGCATTTT
CASSRGQGSNQPQHF
>TRBJ1-3|NA|TRBV6-5|NA
TGTGCCAGCAGCAACGGACGGTTCTCTGGAAACACCATATATTTT
CASSNGRFSGNTIYF
>TRBJ2-7|NA|TRBV10-3|TRBD1
TGTGCCATCACACGCGGACAGGGGGCCTACGAGCAGTACTTC
CAITRGQGAYEQYF
>TRBJ1-1|NA|TRBV6-1|NA
TGTGCCAGCAGTGAAGAGACAGTGAACACTGAAGCTTTCTTT
CASSEETVNTEAFF
>TRBJ1-4|NA|TRBV6-1|TRBD1
TGTGCCAGCACCCCCCGCCGGGACAGAAATGAAAAACTGTTTTTT
CASTPRRDRNEKLFF
>TRBJ2-7|NA|TRBV6-5|NA
TGTGCCAGCGGCCTCTACGAGCAGTACTTC
CASGLYEQYF
>TRBJ1-1|NA|TRBV27|TRBD1
TGTGCCAGCAGTTCTAACCAAAGGACAGGAACTAACACTGAAGCTTTCTTT
CASSSNQRTGTNTEAFF
>TRBJ2-7|NA|TRBV7-2|NA
TGTGCCAGCAGCTTAAGGCCTCCCCGGCAGTACTTC
CASSLRPPRQYF
>TRBJ2-7|NA|TRBV2|TRBD1
TGTGCCAGCAGTGAACAGGGGGCAGTTAGCAACGAGCAGTACTTC
CASSEQGAVSNEQYF
>TRBJ2-2|NA|TRBV5-1|NA
TGCGCCAGCAGCTTGGAGCTAGGGAAGACCGGGGAGCTGTTTTTT
CASSLELGKTGELFF
>TRBJ1-1|NA|TRBV6-5|NA
TGTGCCAGCACTCCTACGGAGGACACTGAAGCTTTCTTT
CASTPTEDTEAFF
>TRBJ2-1|NA|TRBV5-1|TRBD1
TGCGCCAGCAGACAGGGGGCGCCTAATGAGCAGTTCTTC
CASRQGAPNEQFF
>TRBJ1-5|NA|TRBV28|NA
TGTGCCAGCAGCTATCCGGGGGCAGAGAATAATCAGCCCCAGCATTTT
CASSYPGAENNQPQHF
>TRBJ2-1|few|TRBV5-1|TRBD2
TGCGCCAGCAGCTTGGTGCGGGGGGCGGGCGACAATGAGCAGTTCTTC
CASSLVRGAGDNEQFF
>TRBJ1-6|NA|TRBV7-8|NA
TGTGCCAGCAGCTTAGCCCCGCCAGGATTGAATTCACCCCTCCACTTT
CASSLAPPGLNSPLHF
>TRBJ1-6|NA|TRBV6-5|NA
TGTGCCAGCAGTTACTCGGACTCTTTCCGGGGATCACCCCTCCACTTT
CASSYSDSFRGSPLHF
>TRBJ1-5|NA|TRBV7-2|NA
TGTGCCAGCAGCTTAGACAATCAGCCCCAGCATTTT
CASSLDNQPQHF
>TRBJ2-2|once|TRBV19|NA
TGTGCCAGTAGTATGGGTTCGGACACCGGGGAGCTGTTTTTT
CASSMGSDTGELFF
>TRBJ2-5|once|TRBV5-1|NA
TGCGCCAGCAGCTTGGATAGGGGTTCACGGGAGACCCAGTACTTC
CASSLDRGSRETQYF
>TRBJ2-3|few|TRBV5-1|NA
TGCGCCAGCAGCTTGGGTGGGGTCCCCACAGATACGCAGTATTTT
CASSLGGVPTDTQYF
>TRBJ2-1|NA|TRBV10-1|TRBD2
TGCGCCAGCAGTGAGTACGGGGGAGGGTCCTACAATGAGCAGTTCTTC
CASSEYGGGSYNEQFF
>TRBJ2-5|NA|TRBV4-1|TRBD2
TGCGCCAGCAGCCACCAGACTAGCGGGGACCCAGGGACCCAGTACTTC
CASSHQTSGDPGTQYF